These T cell receptor beta chains were read from a single sample in a study of shared clonotypes between healthy human individuals. Measured with immunoSEQ multiplex PCR; TCRdb has only the in-frame clones, and not every one. The table shows 90,000 to 120,000 clones, with about 71% occurring only once. Material for sequencing was memory CD8+ T cells sorted from blood. The source of these receptors is a woman aged 25-40 years in good health. The CDR3 runs from the conserved cysteine through the conserved F or W. D genes are given only for firm matches. A row's size may be missing; if present it is once, few, many or a size class.

d_gene	v_gene	j_gene	abundance	CDR3aa	CDR3nt
NA	TRBV27	TRBJ1-2	once	CASSTGKGRGLIPNYGYTF	TGTGCCAGCAGTACAGGGAAAGGAAGGGGGTTAATACCAAACTATGGCTACACCTTC
TRBD2	TRBV7-9	TRBJ2-1	NA	CASSPARRLAGTGEQFF	TGTGCCAGCAGCCCCGCTCGTCGACTAGCGGGAACGGGTGAGCAGTTCTTC
NA	TRBV19	TRBJ2-7	NA	CASGTVSYEQYF	TGTGCCAGCGGGACGGTTTCCTACGAGCAGTACTTC
NA	TRBV28	TRBJ1-1	NA	CASSPLAGLNTEAFF	TGTGCCAGCAGTCCCCTAGCAGGCCTGAACACTGAAGCTTTCTTT
TRBD1	TRBV6-1	TRBJ1-5	once	CASSGYEGAAQPQHF	TGTGCCAGCAGTGGTTATGAGGGGGCGGCTCAGCCCCAGCATTTT
NA	TRBV4-1	TRBJ1-1	NA	CASSQLRGTEAFF	TGCGCCAGCAGCCAGCTCAGGGGCACTGAAGCTTTCTTT
NA	TRBV27	TRBJ1-4	NA	CARGGQISNNEKLFF	TGTGCCAGGGGGGGCCAAATCTCAAACAATGAAAAACTGTTTTTT
NA	TRBV10-2	TRBJ2-1	NA	CASGGDNEQFF	TGCGCCAGCGGGGGAGACAATGAGCAGTTCTTC
NA	TRBV11-2	TRBJ2-7	NA	CASSLAADYEQYF	TGTGCCAGCAGCTTAGCGGCGGACTACGAGCAGTACTTC
NA	TRBV29-1	TRBJ1-2	NA	CSVTTGFNYGYTF	TGCAGCGTCACCACAGGATTTAACTATGGCTACACCTTC
NA	TRBV28	TRBJ1-2	NA	CASTETGGQPFYGYTF	TGTGCCAGCACCGAGACGGGGGGTCAGCCCTTCTATGGCTACACCTTC
TRBD2	TRBV5-1	TRBJ2-7	NA	CASSLGTSGTGYEQYF	TGCGCCAGCAGCTTGGGGACTAGCGGGACCGGTTACGAGCAGTACTTC
TRBD2	TRBV10-3	TRBJ2-3	NA	CAISESTRSSGSTDTQYF	TGTGCCATCAGTGAGTCGACGAGGTCTAGCGGCAGCACAGATACGCAGTATTTT
NA	TRBV15	TRBJ2-4	once	CATSRRGAKNIQYF	TGTGCCACCAGCAGGAGGGGGGCCAAAAACATTCAGTACTTC
NA	TRBV12-5	TRBJ2-1	NA	CASATTSSYNEQFF	TGTGCTAGTGCGACTACCAGCTCCTACAATGAGCAGTTCTTC
TRBD2	TRBV7-9	TRBJ2-1	NA	CASNPGLAGVGEQFF	TGTGCCAGCAACCCGGGACTAGCGGGAGTTGGTGAGCAGTTCTTC
NA	TRBV18	TRBJ2-7	NA	CASSRLPSYSAYEQYF	TGTGCCAGCTCACGACTTCCATCTTACTCAGCCTACGAGCAGTACTTC
NA	TRBV7-9	TRBJ1-2	few	CASSPGGGRYTF	TGTGCCAGCAGCCCGGGGGGTGGGCGCTACACCTTC
NA	TRBV28	TRBJ2-7	NA	CASSLRVRAVGEQYF	TGTGCCAGCAGTTTAAGAGTCAGGGCAGTCGGCGAGCAGTACTTC
TRBD2	TRBV9	TRBJ2-1	NA	CASSVAGGSDEQFF	TGTGCCAGCAGCGTAGCGGGAGGGAGCGATGAGCAGTTCTTC
TRBD1	TRBV19	TRBJ1-4	many	CASSRETGGAGGNEKLFF	TGTGCCAGTAGTAGGGAGACAGGGGGCGCCGGAGGAAATGAAAAACTGTTTTTT
NA	TRBV7-9	TRBJ1-1	NA	CASTLGGRGDEAFF	TGTGCCAGCACCCTCGGGGGACGGGGAGATGAAGCTTTCTTT
TRBD1	TRBV14	TRBJ1-2	NA	CASSQDETGDEGYTF	TGTGCCAGCAGCCAAGACGAGACAGGGGATGAGGGCTACACCTTC
TRBD1	TRBV15	TRBJ2-4	many	CATSRSTAGTGLWGAKNIQYF	TGTGCCACCAGCAGATCGACCGCCGGGACAGGGTTATGGGGAGCCAAAAACATTCAGTACTTC
NA	TRBV28	TRBJ2-7	NA	CASSPDSDDRFYEQYF	TGTGCCAGCAGTCCCGACAGCGATGACAGATTTTACGAGCAGTACTTC
TRBD1	TRBV18	TRBJ2-5	NA	CASSPTGTAVTQYF	TGTGCCAGCTCACCGACCGGGACAGCGGTGACCCAGTACTTC
NA	TRBV16	TRBJ2-1	once	CASSRHASEDEQFF	TGTGCCAGCAGCCGTCACGCCTCTGAGGATGAGCAGTTCTTC
NA	TRBV5-4	TRBJ2-7	NA	CASSLKKWDFTYEQYF	TGTGCCAGCAGCTTAAAAAAATGGGACTTTACCTACGAGCAGTACTTC
NA	TRBV6-6	TRBJ2-7	NA	CASGDPRLDVYEQYF	TGTGCCAGCGGTGATCCCCGACTAGATGTCTACGAGCAGTACTTC
NA	TRBV7-4	TRBJ2-3	NA	CASRTEREYQGVVNTQYF	TGTGCCAGCAGAACCGAGCGGGAGTATCAGGGGGTGGTCAATACGCAGTATTTT
NA	TRBV4-1	TRBJ2-1	many	CASSQMTMDEQFF	TGCGCCAGCAGCCAGATGACTATGGATGAGCAGTTCTTC
TRBD1	TRBV2	TRBJ2-1	NA	CASSVDRASNEQFF	TGTGCCAGCAGTGTCGACAGGGCAAGCAATGAGCAGTTCTTC
TRBD1	TRBV5-5	TRBJ1-3	NA	CASSFQGAGNTIYF	TGTGCCAGCAGCTTCCAGGGGGCTGGAAACACCATATATTTT
NA	TRBV27	TRBJ1-5	NA	CAIVTDNSNQPQHF	TGTGCCATCGTTACAGACAATAGCAATCAGCCCCAGCATTTT
NA	TRBV10-3	TRBJ2-3	NA	CAISHGAPSDTQYF	TGTGCCATCAGTCATGGGGCCCCCTCCGATACGCAGTATTTT
TRBD2	TRBV12-5	TRBJ2-1	NA	CASGGGVNNEQFF	TGTGCTAGTGGTGGGGGGGTAAACAATGAGCAGTTCTTC
TRBD2	TRBV30	TRBJ2-2	NA	CAWSERERDTGELFF	TGTGCCTGGAGTGAGCGGGAGAGGGACACCGGGGAGCTGTTTTTT
TRBD2	TRBV28	TRBJ2-7	NA	CASGLAGNYEQYF	TGTGCCAGCGGACTAGCGGGTAACTACGAGCAGTACTTC
NA	TRBV6-5	TRBJ2-1	NA	CASSGLPWSYNEQFF	TGTGCCAGCAGTGGACTCCCGTGGAGCTACAATGAGCAGTTCTTC